This TCR beta chain was obtained from a study of regulatory T cells in long-lasting Graves disease. Study results and limitations: Examination was confined to peripheral blood, excluding thyroid tissue.

Concerning this clonotype itself: Its matching antigen is unknown. The junction and the germline gene differ at one end; a read error may be behind it.

CDR3-region Arm-PCR and iRepertoire HTBI primers produced the TCR beta libraries. TCRdb reprocessed the multiplex PCR reads with MiXCR, giving one entry per CDR3 protein. The sample has around 450,000 distinct CDR3 sequences, under 25% seen once; the top ten hold around 7%. Noted time point: persistent/refractory GD, antithyroid drugs over 5 years with positive TRAb. PBMC-extracted RNA yielded the TCR library. The source is a female donor with Graves disease. The sequencing used peripheral blood mononuclear cells (PBMCs), collected when the disease was refractory, from a patient treated with antithyroid drugs.

CDR3: CSAGGQTSNQPQHF. The CDR3 region has the DNA TGCAGTGCTGGTGGGCAGACAAGCAATCAGCCTCAGCATTTT. V gene TRBV20-1 combines with J gene TRBJ1-5; unclear D gene. Germline-derived CDR1 and CDR2 are DFQATT and SNEGSKA (reference sequence). The CDR3 is 14 residues long.